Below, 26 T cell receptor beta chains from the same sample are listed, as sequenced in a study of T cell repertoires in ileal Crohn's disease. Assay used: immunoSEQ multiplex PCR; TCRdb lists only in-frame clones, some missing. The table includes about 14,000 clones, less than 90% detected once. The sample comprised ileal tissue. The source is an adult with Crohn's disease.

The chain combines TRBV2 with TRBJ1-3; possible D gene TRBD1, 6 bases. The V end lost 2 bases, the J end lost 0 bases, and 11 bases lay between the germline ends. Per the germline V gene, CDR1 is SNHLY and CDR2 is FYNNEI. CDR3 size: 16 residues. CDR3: CASSEHPGDSGNTIYF. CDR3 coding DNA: TGTGCCAGCAGTGAACACCCAGGGGACTCTGGAAACACCATATATTTT.

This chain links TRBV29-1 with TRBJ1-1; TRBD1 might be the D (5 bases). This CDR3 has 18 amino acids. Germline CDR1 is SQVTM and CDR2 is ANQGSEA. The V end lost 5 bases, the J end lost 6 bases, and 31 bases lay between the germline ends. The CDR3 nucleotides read TGCAGCGTTAGGGAGACGGGCAAGCCCGGGACTCAACTCTCTGAAGCTTTCTTT. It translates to CSVRETGKPGTQLSEAFF.

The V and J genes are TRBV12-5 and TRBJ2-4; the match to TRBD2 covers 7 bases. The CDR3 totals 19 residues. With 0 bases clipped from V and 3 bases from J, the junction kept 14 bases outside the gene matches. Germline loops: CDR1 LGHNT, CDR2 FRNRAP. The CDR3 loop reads CASGLVREGLLGGKNIQYF. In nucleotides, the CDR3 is TGTGCTAGTGGTTTGGTAAGGGAGGGTCTTCTAGGCGGCAAAAACATTCAGTACTTC.

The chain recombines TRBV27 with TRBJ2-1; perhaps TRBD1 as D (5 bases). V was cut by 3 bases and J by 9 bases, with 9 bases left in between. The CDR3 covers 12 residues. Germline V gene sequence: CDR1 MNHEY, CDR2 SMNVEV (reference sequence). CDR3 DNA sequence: TGTGCCAGCAGTTTGCAGGGCGGTGAGCAGTTCTTC. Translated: CASSLQGGEQFF.

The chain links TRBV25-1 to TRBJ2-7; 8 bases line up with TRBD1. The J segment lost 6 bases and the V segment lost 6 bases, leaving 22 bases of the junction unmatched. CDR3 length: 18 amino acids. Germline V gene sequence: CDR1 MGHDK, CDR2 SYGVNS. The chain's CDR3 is CASSPRDRSPPWGPEQYF. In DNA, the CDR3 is TGTGCCAGCAGCCCCCGGGACAGGAGCCCTCCGTGGGGTCCCGAGCAGTACTTC.

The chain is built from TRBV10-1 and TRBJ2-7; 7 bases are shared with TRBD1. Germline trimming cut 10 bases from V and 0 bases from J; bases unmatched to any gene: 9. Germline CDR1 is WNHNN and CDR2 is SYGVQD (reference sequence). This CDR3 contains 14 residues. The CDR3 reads CATDDRASSYEQYF. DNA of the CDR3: TGCGCCACCGACGACAGGGCGAGCTCCTACGAGCAGTACTTC.

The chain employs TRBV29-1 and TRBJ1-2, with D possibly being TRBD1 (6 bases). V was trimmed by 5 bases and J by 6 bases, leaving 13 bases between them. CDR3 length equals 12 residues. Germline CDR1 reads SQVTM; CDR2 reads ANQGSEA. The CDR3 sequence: CSVWGGQDGYTF. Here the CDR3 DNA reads TGCAGCGTTTGGGGGGGGCAGGATGGCTACACCTTC.

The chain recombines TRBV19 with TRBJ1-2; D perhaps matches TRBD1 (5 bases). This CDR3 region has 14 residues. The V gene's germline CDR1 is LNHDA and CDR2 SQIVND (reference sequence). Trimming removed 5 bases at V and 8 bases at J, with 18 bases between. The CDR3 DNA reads TGTGCCAGTAGTCTGCGGGGGGAAGACCGGGGCTACACCTTC. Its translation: CASSLRGEDRGYTF.

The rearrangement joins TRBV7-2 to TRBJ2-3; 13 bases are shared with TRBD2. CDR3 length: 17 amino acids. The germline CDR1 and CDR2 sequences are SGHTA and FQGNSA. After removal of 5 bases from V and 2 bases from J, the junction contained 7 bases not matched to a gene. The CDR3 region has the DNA TGTGCCAGCAGCGCTGCCGGGACTAGCGGGACCACAGATACGCAGTATTTT. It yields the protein CASSAAGTSGTTDTQYF.

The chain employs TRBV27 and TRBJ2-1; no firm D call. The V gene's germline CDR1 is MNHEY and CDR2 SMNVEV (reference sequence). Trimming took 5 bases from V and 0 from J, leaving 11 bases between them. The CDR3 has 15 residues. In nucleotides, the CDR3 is TGTGCCAGCAGTATAACCTCGAGCTCCTACAATGAGCAGTTCTTC. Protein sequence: CASSITSSSYNEQFF.

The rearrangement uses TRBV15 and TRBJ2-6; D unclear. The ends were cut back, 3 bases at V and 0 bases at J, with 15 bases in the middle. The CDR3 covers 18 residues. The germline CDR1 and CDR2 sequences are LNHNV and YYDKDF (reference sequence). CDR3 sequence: CATSSSQEALSGANVLTF. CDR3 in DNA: TGTGCCACCAGCAGCTCCCAAGAAGCGCTCTCTGGGGCCAACGTCCTGACTTTC. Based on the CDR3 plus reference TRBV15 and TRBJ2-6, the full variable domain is DAMVIQNPRYQVTQFGKPVTLSCSQTLNHNVMYWYQQKSSQAPKLLFHYYDKDFNNEADTPDNFQSRRPNTSFCFLDIRSPGLGDTAMYLCATSSSQEALSGANVLTFGAGSRLTVL.

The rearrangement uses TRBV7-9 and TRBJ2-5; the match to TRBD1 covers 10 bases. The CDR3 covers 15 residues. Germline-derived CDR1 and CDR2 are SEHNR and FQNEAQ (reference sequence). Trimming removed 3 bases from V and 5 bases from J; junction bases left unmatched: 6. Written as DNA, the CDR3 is TGTGCCAGCAGCTTTGGGACAGGGGTAATCGAGACCCAGTACTTC. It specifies CASSFGTGVIETQYF.

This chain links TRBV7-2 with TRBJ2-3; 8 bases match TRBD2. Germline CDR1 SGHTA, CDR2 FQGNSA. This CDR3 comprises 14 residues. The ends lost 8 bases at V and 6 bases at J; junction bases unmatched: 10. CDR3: CASCGTRACDTQYF. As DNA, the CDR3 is TGTGCCAGCTGCGGGACTAGAGCCTGCGATACGCAGTATTTT.

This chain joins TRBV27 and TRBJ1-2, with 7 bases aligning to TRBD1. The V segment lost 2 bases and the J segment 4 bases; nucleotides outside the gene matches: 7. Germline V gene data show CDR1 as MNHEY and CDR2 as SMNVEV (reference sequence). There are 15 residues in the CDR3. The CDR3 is CASSLAEGALYGYTF. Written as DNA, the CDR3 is TGTGCCAGCAGTTTAGCGGAGGGGGCTCTCTATGGCTACACCTTC.

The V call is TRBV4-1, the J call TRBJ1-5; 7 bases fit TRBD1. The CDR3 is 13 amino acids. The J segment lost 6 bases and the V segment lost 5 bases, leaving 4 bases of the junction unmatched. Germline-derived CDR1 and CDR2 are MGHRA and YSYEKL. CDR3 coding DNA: TGCGCCAGCAGCAGGGGGCCCGGTCAGCCCCAGCATTTT. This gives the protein CASSRGPGQPQHF.

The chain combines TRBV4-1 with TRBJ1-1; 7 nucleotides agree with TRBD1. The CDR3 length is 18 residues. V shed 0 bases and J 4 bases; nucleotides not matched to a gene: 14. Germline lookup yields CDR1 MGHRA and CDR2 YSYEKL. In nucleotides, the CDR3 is TGCGCCAGCAGCCAAGATTCCAGGGCAGGGGGAAAGGGCACTGAAGCTTTCTTT. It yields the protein CASSQDSRAGGKGTEAFF.

This chain's CDR3 is CASSQLAGSRSSYNEQFF. The CDR3 nucleotides are TGCGCCAGCAGCCAACTAGCGGGATCCAGAAGCTCCTACAATGAGCAGTTCTTC. The rearrangement links TRBV4-1 to TRBJ2-1; 9 bases align to TRBD2. Germline loops: CDR1 MGHRA, CDR2 YSYEKL. This CDR3 comprises 18 residues. Trimming cost V 2 bases and J 0 bases; bases outside gene matches: 8.

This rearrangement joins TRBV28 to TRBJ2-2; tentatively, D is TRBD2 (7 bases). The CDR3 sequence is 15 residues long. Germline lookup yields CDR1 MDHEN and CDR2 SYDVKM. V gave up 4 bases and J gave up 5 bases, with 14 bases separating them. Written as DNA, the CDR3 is TGTGCCAGCAGTTCCGTGGGAGGGGGAACCGGGGAGCTGTTTTTT. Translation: CASSSVGGGTGELFF.

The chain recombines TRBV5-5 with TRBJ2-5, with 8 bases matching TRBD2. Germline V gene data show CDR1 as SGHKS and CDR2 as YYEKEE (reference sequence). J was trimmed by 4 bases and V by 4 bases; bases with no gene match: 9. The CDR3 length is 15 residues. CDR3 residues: CASSPRWTSRETQYF. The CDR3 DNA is TGTGCCAGCAGCCCCAGATGGACTAGCAGAGAGACCCAGTACTTC.

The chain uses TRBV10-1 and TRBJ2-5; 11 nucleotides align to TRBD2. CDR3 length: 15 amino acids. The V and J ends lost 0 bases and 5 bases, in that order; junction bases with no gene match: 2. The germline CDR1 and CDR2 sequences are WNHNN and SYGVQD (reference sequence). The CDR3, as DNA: TGCGCCAGCAGTGAGTCGACTAGCGGGATGGAGACCCAGTACTTC. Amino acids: CASSESTSGMETQYF.

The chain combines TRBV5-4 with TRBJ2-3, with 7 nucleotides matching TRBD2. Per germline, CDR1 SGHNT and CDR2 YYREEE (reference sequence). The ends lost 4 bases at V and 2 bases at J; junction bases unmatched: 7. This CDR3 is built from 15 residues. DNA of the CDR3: TGTGCCAGCAGCCTAGGGACTACCTCCACAGATACGCAGTATTTT. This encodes CASSLGTTSTDTQYF.

CDR3 sequence: CASSLGGARGTGELFF. DNA of the CDR3: TGTGCCAGCAGTTTAGGGGGGGCGCGAGGCACCGGGGAGCTGTTTTTT. The J gene is TRBJ2-2, the V gene TRBV27, with D perhaps matching TRBD2 (7 bases). This CDR3 contains 16 residues. The V gene lost 2 bases and the J gene lost 4 bases, with 14 bases spanning the gap. Germline CDR1 MNHEY, CDR2 SMNVEV (reference sequence).

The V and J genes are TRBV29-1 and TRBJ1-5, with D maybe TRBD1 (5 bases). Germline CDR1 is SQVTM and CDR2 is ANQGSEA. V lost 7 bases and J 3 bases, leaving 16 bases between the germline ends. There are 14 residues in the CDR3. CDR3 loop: CSAGDGRANQPQHF. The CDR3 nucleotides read TGCAGCGCTGGGGACGGGAGGGCCAATCAGCCCCAGCATTTT.

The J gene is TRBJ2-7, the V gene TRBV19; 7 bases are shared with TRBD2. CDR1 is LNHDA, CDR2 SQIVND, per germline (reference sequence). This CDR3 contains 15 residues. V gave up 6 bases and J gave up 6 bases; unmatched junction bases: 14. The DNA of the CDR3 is TGTGCCAGTAGCAGGACTAGTGCATCGGGTAGCGAGCAGTACTTC. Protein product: CASSRTSASGSEQYF. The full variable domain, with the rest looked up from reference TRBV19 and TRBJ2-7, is DGGITQSPKYLFRKEGQNVTLSCEQNLNHDAMYWYRQDPGQGLRLIYYSQIVNDFQKGDIAEGYSVSREKKESFPLTVTSAQKNPTAFYLCASSRTSASGSEQYFGPGTRLTVT.

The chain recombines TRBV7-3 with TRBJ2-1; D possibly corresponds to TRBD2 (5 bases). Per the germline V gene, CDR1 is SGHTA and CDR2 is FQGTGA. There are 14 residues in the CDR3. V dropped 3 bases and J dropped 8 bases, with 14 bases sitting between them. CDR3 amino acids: CASSLTPSRDEQFF. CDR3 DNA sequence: TGTGCCAGCAGCTTGACCCCCTCGAGGGATGAGCAGTTCTTC.

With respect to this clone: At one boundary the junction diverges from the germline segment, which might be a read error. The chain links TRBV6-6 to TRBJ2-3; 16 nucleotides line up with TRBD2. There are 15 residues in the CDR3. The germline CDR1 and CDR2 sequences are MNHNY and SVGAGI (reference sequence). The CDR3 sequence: CASSGTSGGADRQYF. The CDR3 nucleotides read TGTGCCAGCAGTGGGACTAGCGGGGGGGCAGATAGGCAGTATTTT.